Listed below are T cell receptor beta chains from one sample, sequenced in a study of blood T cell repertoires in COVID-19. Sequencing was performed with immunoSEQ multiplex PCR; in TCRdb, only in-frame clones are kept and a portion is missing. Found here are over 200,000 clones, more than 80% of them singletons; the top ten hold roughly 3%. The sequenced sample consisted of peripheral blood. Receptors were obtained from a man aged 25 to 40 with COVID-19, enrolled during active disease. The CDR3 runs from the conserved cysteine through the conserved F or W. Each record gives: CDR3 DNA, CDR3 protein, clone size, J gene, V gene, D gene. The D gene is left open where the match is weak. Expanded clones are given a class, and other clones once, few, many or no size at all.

TGTGCCAGCGCGAGGGGGATCTCTGGAAACACCATATATTTT	CASARGISGNTIYF	-	TRBJ1-3	TRBV27	-
TGTGCCAGCAGCTTAAACTCGGACAGGGGTTTTAATCAGCCCCAGCATTTT	CASSLNSDRGFNQPQHF	-	TRBJ1-5	TRBV7-9	TRBD1
TGCGCCAGCAGCCGATCTAGCGGGGGGGCCTCCTACGAGCAGTACTTC	CASSRSSGGASYEQYF	-	TRBJ2-7	TRBV4-1	TRBD2
TGTGCCAGCAGCTTGGGGGCTAGCGGGGGGCAGCACCCCTACAATGAGCAGTTCTTC	CASSLGASGGQHPYNEQFF	-	TRBJ2-1	TRBV5-4	TRBD2
TGTGCCAGCGGTTGGCCTCGGGACATGAACACTGAAGCTTTCTTT	CASGWPRDMNTEAFF	once	TRBJ1-1	TRBV28	-
TGTGCCATCAGTGAGGAACAGAGCTTGAACACTGAAGCTTTCTTT	CAISEEQSLNTEAFF	-	TRBJ1-1	TRBV10-3	-
TGCGCCAGCAGCCAAGATCGTGTGACAGGGGGGAGAAATGGCTACACCTTC	CASSQDRVTGGRNGYTF	-	TRBJ1-2	TRBV4-3	TRBD1
TGTGCCAGCAGCTTAGGGAACCCCGGAGGAAATGAGCAGTTCTTC	CASSLGNPGGNEQFF	-	TRBJ2-1	TRBV7-3	-
TGTGCCAGCAGCCGCGCCGGGACAGGGTTCCAAGAGACCCAGTACTTC	CASSRAGTGFQETQYF	-	TRBJ2-5	TRBV14	TRBD1
TGTGCCAGCAGTCCCCTGGCGGGGAGCGGGCAGTACTTC	CASSPLAGSGQYF	-	TRBJ2-7	TRBV27	-
TGTGCCAGCAGCGCACGACCAATTGGACAGAACACTGAAGCTTTCTTT	CASSARPIGQNTEAFF	-	TRBJ1-1	TRBV6-2/TRBV6-3	-
TGTGCCAGCAGCAGATATATACAGGGTCCCAAGAGTCCATGCTACAATGAGCAGTTCTTC	CASSRYIQGPKSPCYNEQFF	-	TRBJ2-1	TRBV21-1	-
TGTGCCAGCAGTCCTCCGGGACAGGGGGTCTATGGCTACACCTTC	CASSPPGQGVYGYTF	-	TRBJ1-2	TRBV6-6	TRBD1
TGTGCCACCAGCGGGCGGGACTTGGGATTTAAGGAGCAGTTCTTC	CATSGRDLGFKEQFF	-	TRBJ2-1	TRBV24-1	-
TGTGCCAGCAGGAGGTTTAATCATATCTACGAGCAGTACTTC	CASRRFNHIYEQYF	once	TRBJ2-7	TRBV2	-
TGTGCCAGCTCTGACTCTCGGACCTACGAGCAGTACTTC	CASSDSRTYEQYF	-	TRBJ2-7	TRBV7-9	-
TGTGCCAGCAGCCCCCTCGGGGGCTACACCTTC	CASSPLGGYTF	-	TRBJ1-2	TRBV7-9	-
TGTGCCAGCAGTCCGGACAGTAGCTCCTACGAGCAGTACTTC	CASSPDSSSYEQYF	-	TRBJ2-7	TRBV7-2	-
TGTGCCAGCAGTCCTCGGGGTGTCGGCCGAGAGCTGTTTTTT	CASSPRGVGRELFF	-	TRBJ2-2	TRBV6-5	-
TGTGCCACCAGTGCACGGAACTATGGCTACACCTTC	CATSARNYGYTF	-	TRBJ1-2	TRBV24-1	-
TGTGCCAGCAGCTCACCGAGAGCAGGGGGCGCGGGGGAAGCTTTCTTT	CASSSPRAGGAGEAFF	-	TRBJ1-1	TRBV5-4	TRBD1
TGTGCCAGCAGTAGCAGGGTGTCTGGCTACACCTTC	CASSSRVSGYTF	once	TRBJ1-2	TRBV12-3/TRBV12-4	-
TGTGCCTGGAACAGGGACCGTTATGGCTACACCTTC	CAWNRDRYGYTF	-	TRBJ1-2	TRBV30	-
TGTGCCAGCAGCTTCCTAAACACCATATATTTT	CASSFLNTIYF	once	TRBJ1-3	TRBV5-4	-
TGTGCCTTAGCGACCCAGGGGCGGGCGAACACTGAAGCTTTCTTT	CALATQGRANTEAFF	-	TRBJ1-1	TRBV30	-
TGTGCCAGCGCCCCTTTAGAAGGAGAGCTCCACTTT	CASAPLEGELHF	-	TRBJ1-6	TRBV27	-
TGTGCCAGCTCCCCCGGGGAAGAGACCCAGTACTTC	CASSPGEETQYF	-	TRBJ2-5	TRBV18	-
TGTGCCAGCAGCCCGAGACAGGGGGAGGGCACTGAAGCTTTCTTT	CASSPRQGEGTEAFF	-	TRBJ1-1	TRBV5-8	TRBD1
TGTGCCAGCAGCTTAGATTTAGCAGATACGCAGTATTTT	CASSLDLADTQYF	-	TRBJ2-3	TRBV11-3	-
TGTGCCAGCAGCTTGCTAGCGGGGGGCACCGGGGAGCTGTTTTTT	CASSLLAGGTGELFF	-	TRBJ2-2	TRBV7-2	TRBD2
TGTGCCAGCAGTTACGGGCCGGCTAGCAATCAGCCCCAGCATTTT	CASSYGPASNQPQHF	-	TRBJ1-5	TRBV6-5	-
TGTGCCAGTAGTAACGATAGAGATCAGCCCCAGCATTTT	CASSNDRDQPQHF	-	TRBJ1-5	TRBV19	-
TGTGCCAGCAGGGGACAGGGGTGGATCACTGAAGCTTTCTTT	CASRGQGWITEAFF	-	TRBJ1-1	TRBV2	TRBD1
TGTGCCAGCAGCTTAGAACAGGGGCGTGAAGCTTTCTTT	CASSLEQGREAFF	once	TRBJ1-1	TRBV7-2	TRBD1
TGCGCCAGCAGCCTTACCTTTCCGGGACAAGCCTACGAGCAGTACTTC	CASSLTFPGQAYEQYF	-	TRBJ2-7	TRBV5-1	-
TGTGCCAGCAGCCGAACCCCAAGGGGAACCGGGGAGCTGTTTTTT	CASSRTPRGTGELFF	-	TRBJ2-2	TRBV5-8	-
TGCGCCAGCAGCTTCGACTTGAGCTCCTACAATGAGCAGTTCTTC	CASSFDLSSYNEQFF	-	TRBJ2-1	TRBV5-1	-
TGTGCCAGCAGCCTATGGGGACAGATCAACTATGGCTACACCTTC	CASSLWGQINYGYTF	-	TRBJ1-2	TRBV7-3	TRBD1
TGTGCCAGCAGCCAGACCGGGACAGGGGCTCCAACCGGGGAGCTGTTTTTT	CASSQTGTGAPTGELFF	-	TRBJ2-2	TRBV7-8	TRBD1
TGCGCCAGCAGCCACTCAGGGGCCAACCTTGCCAACGTCCTGACTTTC	CASSHSGANLANVLTF	few	TRBJ2-6	TRBV5-1	-
TGTGCCAGCAGCCCGTCTGGAAACACCATATATTTT	CASSPSGNTIYF	-	TRBJ1-3	TRBV6-5	-
TGTGCCAGCAGTGAAGGGACAGGGTCGCTCTATGGCTACACCTTC	CASSEGTGSLYGYTF	-	TRBJ1-2	TRBV28	TRBD1
TGCGCCAGCAGCCAACCCCCGGGGGGGCCTAGAACCGGGGAGCTGTTTTTT	CASSQPPGGPRTGELFF	-	TRBJ2-2	TRBV4-1	TRBD2
TGTGCCAGTAGTATGGGAAGACAGGGGGCCCAGCCCCAGCATTTT	CASSMGRQGAQPQHF	-	TRBJ1-5	TRBV19	TRBD1
TGTGCCAGCAGTTCGATTCAGGGTAACGGCAATCAGCCCCAGCATTTT	CASSSIQGNGNQPQHF	-	TRBJ1-5	TRBV6-2/TRBV6-3	-
TGTGCCAGCAGCTTAGGCGAGGGGGGGAATGAAAAACTGTTTTTT	CASSLGEGGNEKLFF	-	TRBJ1-4	TRBV11-2	-
TGTGCCAGCTCACCCCGGACAGGGCCGGACACTGAAGCTTTCTTT	CASSPRTGPDTEAFF	-	TRBJ1-1	TRBV18	TRBD1
TGTGCCAGCTCACCATATCCGGTCGGGACTAGCGGCTCCTACGAGCAGTACTTC	CASSPYPVGTSGSYEQYF	-	TRBJ2-7	TRBV18	TRBD2
TGTGCCAGCAGTTTCACGGGACATGCCTATGGCTACACCTTC	CASSFTGHAYGYTF	-	TRBJ1-2	TRBV27	-
TGTGCCAGCAGCTCCTCCGGGACAGGGGGTTCGTCGGAGACCCAGTACTTC	CASSSSGTGGSSETQYF	-	TRBJ2-5	TRBV13	TRBD1
TGTGCCAGCAGTCCAGGGGGACCTAGCAATCAGCCCCAGCATTTT	CASSPGGPSNQPQHF	once	TRBJ1-5	TRBV6-2/TRBV6-3	TRBD1
TGCGCCAGCAGCCAAGTTAGGTCCGACAAGGTCCGTCTGAACTATGGCTACACCTTC	CASSQVRSDKVRLNYGYTF	-	TRBJ1-2	TRBV4-1	-
TGCGCCAGCAGCCGCATTGGGGGCCGACAGAAGATAGACAAAAACATTCAGTACTTC	CASSRIGGRQKIDKNIQYF	-	TRBJ2-4	TRBV4-1	-
TGTGCCAGCAGCTTAGGACAGATATACTACGAGCAGTACTTC	CASSLGQIYYEQYF	-	TRBJ2-7	TRBV11-2	-
TGTGCCAGCAGCTTGGTGCAAGGGGTTTTAGCAGATACGCAGTATTTT	CASSLVQGVLADTQYF	-	TRBJ2-3	TRBV7-2	-
TGTGCCAGCAGTCCCACCGGGACCTACGAGCAGTACTTC	CASSPTGTYEQYF	-	TRBJ2-7	TRBV6-5	-
TGCGCCAGCAGCTCGACAGTCTCCTACAATGAGCAGTTCTTC	CASSSTVSYNEQFF	-	TRBJ2-1	TRBV5-1	-
TGCAGCGTTGACTTAACTAGCGGGAGACACGAGCAGTACTTC	CSVDLTSGRHEQYF	-	TRBJ2-7	TRBV29-1	TRBD2
TGTGCCAGCAGTCTCCTTAGCGGGAAGGCTTACAATGAGCAGTTCTTC	CASSLLSGKAYNEQFF	-	TRBJ2-1	TRBV27	TRBD2